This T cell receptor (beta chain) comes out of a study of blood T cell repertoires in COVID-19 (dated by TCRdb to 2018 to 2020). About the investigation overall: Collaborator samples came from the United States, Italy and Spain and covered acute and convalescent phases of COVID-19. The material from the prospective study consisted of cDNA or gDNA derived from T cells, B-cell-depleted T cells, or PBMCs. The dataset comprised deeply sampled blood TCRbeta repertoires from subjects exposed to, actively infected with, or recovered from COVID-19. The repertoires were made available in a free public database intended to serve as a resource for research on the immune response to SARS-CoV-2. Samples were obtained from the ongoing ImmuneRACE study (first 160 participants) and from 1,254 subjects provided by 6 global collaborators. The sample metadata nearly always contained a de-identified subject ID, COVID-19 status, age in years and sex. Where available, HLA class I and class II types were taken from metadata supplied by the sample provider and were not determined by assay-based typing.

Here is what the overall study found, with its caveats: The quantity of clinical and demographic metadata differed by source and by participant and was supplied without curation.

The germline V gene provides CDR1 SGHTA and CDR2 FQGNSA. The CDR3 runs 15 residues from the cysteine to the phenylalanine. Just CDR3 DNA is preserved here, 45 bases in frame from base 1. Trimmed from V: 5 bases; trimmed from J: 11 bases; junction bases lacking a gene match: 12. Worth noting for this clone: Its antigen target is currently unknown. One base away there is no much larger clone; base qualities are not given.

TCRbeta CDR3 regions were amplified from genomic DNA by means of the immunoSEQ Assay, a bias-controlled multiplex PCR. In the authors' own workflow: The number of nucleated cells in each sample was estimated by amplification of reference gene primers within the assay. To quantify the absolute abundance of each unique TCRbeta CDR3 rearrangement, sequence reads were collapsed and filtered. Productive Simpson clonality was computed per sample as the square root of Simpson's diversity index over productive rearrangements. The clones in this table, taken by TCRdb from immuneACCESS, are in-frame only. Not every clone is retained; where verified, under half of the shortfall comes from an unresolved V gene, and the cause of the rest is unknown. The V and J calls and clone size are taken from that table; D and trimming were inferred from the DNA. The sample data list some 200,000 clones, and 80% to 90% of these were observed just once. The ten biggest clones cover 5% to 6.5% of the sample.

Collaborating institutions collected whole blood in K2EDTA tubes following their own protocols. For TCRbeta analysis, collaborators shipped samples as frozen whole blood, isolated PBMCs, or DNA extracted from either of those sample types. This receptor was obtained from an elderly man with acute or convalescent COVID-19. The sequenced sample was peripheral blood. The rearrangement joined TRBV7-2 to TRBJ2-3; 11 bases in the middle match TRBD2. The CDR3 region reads CASSLQLAGVLKQYF. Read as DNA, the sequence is TGTGCCAGCAGCCTCCAACTAGCGGGGGTACTTAAGCAGTATTTT.